The next 30 T cell receptor beta chains were all read from a single sample in a study of T cell changes during pregnancy in multiple sclerosis. Profiled with immunoSEQ multiplex PCR; TCRdb holds only in-frame clones, not every one. The table lists tens of thousands of clones, 75% to 95% of them singletons. The sequenced sample was peripheral blood, obtained in the third trimester of pregnancy. The receptor set was obtained from a female donor in good health, enrolled as a control in a pregnancy study.

The chain uses TRBV28 and TRBJ2-1, with 9 bases aligning to TRBD1. Trimming removed 8 bases from V and 6 bases from J; junction bases left unmatched: 11. This CDR3 has 15 residues. Germline V gene data show CDR1 as MDHEN and CDR2 as SYDVKM. The CDR3 region has the DNA TGTGCCAGCTTTCGCCGGGACAGGGCTAGCAATGAGCAGTTCTTC. This sequence encodes CASFRRDRASNEQFF.

The rearrangement joins TRBV21-1 to TRBJ1-5; TRBD1 is the table's D call and was not checked against the DNA. TRBV21-1 is an annotated pseudogene. This CDR3 is built from 15 residues. CDR3 region: CASSKRTGENQPQHF. In DNA, the CDR3 is TGTGCCAGCAGCAAGCGGACAGGGGAGAATCAGCCCCAGCATTTT.

This clone has only one observation. The chain has TRBV2 and TRBJ2-1; 7 nucleotides agree with TRBD2. J gave up 9 bases and V 2 bases, and 7 bases lay outside the gene matches. CDR3 length equals 14 residues. Germline V gene lookup returns CDR1 SNHLY and CDR2 FYNNEI. This chain's CDR3 is CASSERREMGEQFF. The CDR3 DNA reads TGTGCCAGCAGTGAACGGCGGGAGATGGGTGAGCAGTTCTTC. Full variable domain (missing parts from reference TRBV2 and TRBJ2-1): EPEVTQTPSHQVTQMGQEVILRCVPISNHLYFYWYRQILGQKVEFLVSFYNNEISEKSEIFDDQFSVERPDGSNFTLKIRSTKLEDSAMYFCASSERREMGEQFFGPGTRLTVL.

The sample holds a few counts of this clone. The chain recombines TRBV7-9 with TRBJ2-2, with a tentative D call TRBD1 (6 bases). V dropped 0 bases and J dropped 4 bases, with 9 bases sitting between them. CDR1 and CDR2 from the germline V gene are SEHNR and FQNEAQ (reference sequence). CDR3 size: 15 residues. The CDR3 DNA is TGTGCCAGCAGCTTAGCGGGACAAAGCACCGGGGAGCTGTTTTTT. It translates to CASSLAGQSTGELFF.

This rearrangement joins TRBV6-1 to TRBJ2-5; no clear D. The CDR3 loop spans 10 amino acids. V was pared by 7 bases and J by 3 bases, with 3 bases between. Germline assignment: CDR1 MNHNS and CDR2 SASEGT. CDR3 protein: CASTEETQYF. The CDR3 nucleotides read TGTGCCAGCACCGAAGAGACCCAGTACTTC.

The chain uses TRBV5-5 and TRBJ2-3; 14 positions match TRBD2. The ends lost 5 bases at V and 8 bases at J; junction bases unmatched: 13. This CDR3 is 17 amino acids long. Per the germline V gene, CDR1 is SGHKS and CDR2 is YYEKEE (reference sequence). This CDR3 reads CASSHIPGLAGVSTQYF. The CDR3 DNA sequence: TGTGCCAGCAGTCATATACCGGGACTAGCGGGGGTTAGTACGCAGTATTTT.

V and J are TRBV19 and TRBJ1-2, with TRBD1 matching 9 bases. Germline CDR1 LNHDA, CDR2 SQIVND (reference sequence). The V and J ends lost 5 bases and 4 bases, in that order; junction bases with no gene match: 8. The CDR3 loop spans 15 amino acids. The CDR3 region is CASSPRTGEIYGYTF. For the CDR3, the DNA is TGTGCCAGTAGTCCGCGGACAGGGGAAATCTATGGCTACACCTTC.

The CDR3 nucleotides are TGTGCCAGCAGCCAACAGGGGGCCTTGGGGTACAATGAGCAGTTCTTC. Its translation is CASSQQGALGYNEQFF. The V gene is TRBV11-2, the J gene TRBJ2-1, with 9 bases lining up with TRBD1. In germline, CDR1 is SGHAT, CDR2 FQNNGV. This CDR3 spans 16 amino acids. After removal of 5 bases from V and 4 bases from J, the junction contained 9 bases not matched to a gene.

J is TRBJ2-7 and V is TRBV27, with 8 bases that match TRBD2. CDR3 length: 13 residues. CDR1 is MNHEY and CDR2 is SMNVEV in the germline V gene (reference sequence). V shed 4 bases and J 6 bases; nucleotides not matched to a gene: 5. CDR3 in amino acids: CASSSSGFREQYF. CDR3 nucleotide sequence: TGTGCCAGCAGTTCTAGCGGGTTTCGCGAGCAGTACTTC.

The V gene is TRBV9, the J gene TRBJ2-2; TRBD1 aligns across 12 bases. The CDR3 runs to 17 residues. CDR1 SGDLS and CDR2 YYNGEE come from the germline V gene. J lost 7 bases, V lost 1 base, and 8 bases had no gene match. CDR3 sequence: CASSVPGTGGAGGELFF. DNA for the CDR3: TGTGCCAGCAGCGTACCCGGGACAGGGGGCGCAGGCGGGGAGCTGTTTTTT.

This clone has just one count. The rearrangement links TRBV11-1 to TRBJ2-1; possible D gene TRBD1, 5 bases. Trimming cost V 3 bases and J 8 bases, with 5 bases left between them. This CDR3 contains 11 residues. Germline V lookup: CDR1 SGHAT, CDR2 FQDESV (reference sequence). The CDR3 sequence is CASSFRDEQFF. The CDR3 DNA is TGTGCCAGCAGCTTCAGGGATGAGCAGTTCTTC.

The chain is built from TRBV29-1 and TRBJ1-2; 8 bases map to TRBD1. This CDR3 is built from 17 residues. Per the germline V gene, CDR1 is SQVTM and CDR2 is ANQGSEA. With 6 bases clipped from V and 5 bases from J, the junction kept 20 bases outside the gene matches. The DNA of the CDR3 is TGCAGCGTCCCAGATAAGAGACAGGGGCGTCGATTTTATGGCTACACCTTC. Amino acid sequence: CSVPDKRQGRRFYGYTF.

The V and J genes are TRBV18 and TRBJ2-5, with TRBD1 identical over 9 bases. The germline CDR1 and CDR2 sequences are KGHSH and LQKENI. V gave up 4 bases and J gave up 1 base; unmatched junction bases: 7. The CDR3 runs 16 residues. The CDR3 is CASSLNRGLGQETQYF. CDR3 sequence (DNA): TGTGCCAGCTCACTTAACAGGGGGCTAGGCCAAGAGACCCAGTACTTC.

The V and J genes are TRBV19 and TRBJ2-2; D may be TRBD2 (6 bases). V was shortened by 7 bases and J by 1 base, with 10 bases between the two germline ends. Per the germline V gene, CDR1 is LNHDA and CDR2 is SQIVND (reference sequence). The CDR3 runs to 14 residues. The CDR3 nucleotides read TGTGCCAGTAATCTGGAGGGGAACACCGGGGAGCTGTTTTTT. It encodes CASNLEGNTGELFF.

The chain recombines TRBV9 with TRBJ2-5; TRBD2 might be the D (5 bases). The length of the CDR3 is 14 residues. Germline lookup yields CDR1 SGDLS and CDR2 YYNGEE. The germline V and J ends were trimmed by 0 bases and 3 bases, with 9 bases remaining between them. This CDR3 reads CASSVAGGKETQYF. DNA for the CDR3: TGTGCCAGCAGCGTAGCAGGAGGCAAAGAGACCCAGTACTTC.

V is TRBV6-5 and J is TRBJ2-2; the D gene is possibly TRBD2 (6 bases). The germline gives CDR1 MNHEY, CDR2 SVGAGI. The CDR3 extends over 13 amino acids. Deletions cut 2 bases from V and 6 bases from J, with 7 bases between. The CDR3 is CASSYGGAGELFF. DNA for the CDR3: TGTGCCAGCAGTTACGGCGGGGCCGGGGAGCTGTTTTTT.

The chain carries TRBV10-2 and TRBJ2-1; 7 bases match TRBD2. CDR3 length equals 14 residues. Unmatched junction bases numbered 4, after V lost 6 bases and J lost 2 bases. Germline V gene lookup returns CDR1 WSHSY and CDR2 SAAADI. CDR3: CASSRAGTYNEQFF. The DNA for the CDR3 is TGCGCCAGCAGCCGAGCGGGGACCTACAATGAGCAGTTCTTC.

V usage is TRBV5-5 and J usage is TRBJ2-2, with a tentative D call TRBD1 (5 bases). This CDR3 is built from 16 residues. Trimming removed 4 bases from V and 1 base from J, with 14 bases in between. Germline CDR1 is SGHKS and CDR2 is YYEKEE (reference sequence). CDR3: CASSRDDRRNTGELFF. The DNA of the CDR3 is TGTGCCAGCAGCAGGGATGACAGAAGGAACACCGGGGAGCTGTTTTTT.

This clone has a handful of counts. The chain couples TRBV10-3 to TRBJ1-5; the D is unclear. Germline lookup yields CDR1 ENHRY and CDR2 SYGVKD. Trimming removed 6 bases from V and 4 bases from J, with 10 bases in between. The CDR3 totals 13 residues. CDR3 nucleotides: TGTGCCATCAGCACAGCCCTTAATCAGCCCCAGCATTTT. Amino acids: CAISTALNQPQHF.

The chain employs TRBV28 and TRBJ1-2; D gene uncertain. With 6 bases removed from V and 2 bases from J, the gap between germline ends came to 13 bases. There are 14 residues in the CDR3. Per germline, CDR1 MDHEN and CDR2 SYDVKM. The CDR3 is CASSKGDLNYGYTF. The CDR3 DNA sequence: TGTGCCAGCAGCAAGGGAGACTTGAACTATGGCTACACCTTC.

The chain uses TRBV7-3 and TRBJ2-5, with 10 bases fitting TRBD2. J was trimmed by 5 bases and V by 4 bases; bases with no gene match: 7. The CDR3 has 15 residues. The germline gives CDR1 SGHTA, CDR2 FQGTGA. CDR3 bases: TGTGCCAGCAGCTCCGCTAGCGGGGGTAGTGAGACCCAGTACTTC. This gives the protein CASSSASGGSETQYF.

V usage is TRBV14 and J usage is TRBJ2-7; D may be TRBD1 (6 bases). The length of the CDR3 is 13 residues. CDR1 and CDR2 from the germline V gene are SGHDN and FVKESK. V lost 3 bases and J 6 bases, leaving 12 bases between the germline ends. The CDR3 DNA is TGTGCCAGCAGCCAGGACGTAGGGGGCGAGCAGTACTTC. Translation gives CASSQDVGGEQYF.

The rearrangement uses TRBV4-2 and TRBJ1-3, with D possibly matching TRBD1 (5 bases). V was shortened by 4 bases and J by 4 bases, with 17 bases between the two germline ends. CDR1 and CDR2 from the germline V gene are LGHNA and YNFKEQ. The length of the CDR3 is 16 residues. This CDR3 reads CASSPQWSPGGNTIYF. The CDR3 region has the DNA TGTGCCAGCAGCCCTCAATGGTCACCAGGGGGAAACACCATATATTTT.

The rearrangement uses TRBV6-1 and TRBJ1-5; D unresolved. Per the germline V gene, CDR1 is MNHNS and CDR2 is SASEGT. V dropped 5 bases and J dropped 0 bases, with 8 bases sitting between them. CDR3 length equals 14 residues. This CDR3 reads CASSPYNSNQPQHF. The DNA of the CDR3 is TGTGCCAGCAGTCCTTACAATAGCAATCAGCCCCAGCATTTT.

The CDR3 region has the DNA TGTGCCAGCACCGACAACTCCTACGAGCAGTACTTC. Its translation: CASTDNSYEQYF. The chain combines TRBV6-1 with TRBJ2-7; D not resolved. The V gene lost 7 bases and the J gene lost 0 bases, with 7 bases spanning the gap. This CDR3 spans 12 amino acids. CDR1 and CDR2 from the germline V gene are MNHNS and SASEGT.

The genes are TRBV10-3 and TRBJ2-3; 9 positions match TRBD2. The CDR3 totals 15 residues. After removal of 7 bases from V and 2 bases from J, the junction contained 7 bases not matched to a gene. Germline-derived CDR1 and CDR2 are ENHRY and SYGVKD. The CDR3 DNA reads as TGTGCCATCAACACCGGGACTAGCTACACAGATACGCAGTATTTT. It specifies CAINTGTSYTDTQYF.

The gene calls are TRBV7-2 and TRBJ2-5; D might be TRBD2 (6 bases). The V end was cut by 4 bases, the J end by 5 bases, with 17 bases between. Germline V gives CDR1 SGHTA, CDR2 FQGNSA. CDR3 length equals 15 residues. The DNA for the CDR3 is TGTGCCAGCAGCTCGCGGGCCGGGACTTTGGAGACCCAGTACTTC. Protein sequence: CASSSRAGTLETQYF.

This chain uses TRBV18 with TRBJ2-1; 7 bases match TRBD1. Germline V gene data show CDR1 as KGHSH and CDR2 as LQKENI. J lost 7 bases, V lost 5 bases, and 5 bases had no gene match. The CDR3 is 13 residues long. The CDR3 protein is CASSGRGRNEQFF. The CDR3 bases are TGTGCCAGCTCAGGAAGGGGGCGAAATGAGCAGTTCTTC.

The chain has TRBV11-2 and TRBJ2-3, with 7 bases identical to TRBD2. This CDR3 contains 16 residues. J lost 0 bases, V lost 5 bases, and 8 bases had no gene match. Germline CDR1 is SGHAT and CDR2 is FQNNGV. The CDR3 spells CASSRNAGGSTDTQYF. The CDR3 DNA reads as TGTGCCAGCAGCCGAAACGCCGGGGGGAGCACAGATACGCAGTATTTT.

Only one count was recorded for this clone. Germline is not matched at one junction end, which may reflect a read error. This chain connects TRBV19 to TRBJ2-1; tentatively, D is TRBD2 (6 bases). Looked up from germline, CDR1 is LNHDA and CDR2 is SQIVND (reference sequence). The CDR3 runs to 15 residues. CDR3 in DNA: TGTGCCAGCAGTACCGGGGGAAGGTCGTTGGATGAGCAGTTCTTC. This gives the protein CASSTGGRSLDEQFF.